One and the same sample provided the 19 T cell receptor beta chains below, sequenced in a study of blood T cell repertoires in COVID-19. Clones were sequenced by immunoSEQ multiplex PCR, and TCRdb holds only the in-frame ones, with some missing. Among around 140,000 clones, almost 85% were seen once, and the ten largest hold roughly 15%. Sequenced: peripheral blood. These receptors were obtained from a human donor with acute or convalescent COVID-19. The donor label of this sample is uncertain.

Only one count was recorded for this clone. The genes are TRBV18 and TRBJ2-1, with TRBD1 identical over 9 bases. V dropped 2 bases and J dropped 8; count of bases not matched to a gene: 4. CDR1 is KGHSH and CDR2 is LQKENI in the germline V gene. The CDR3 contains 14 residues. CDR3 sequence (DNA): TGTGCCAGCTCACCAGCCCGGACAGGGGATGAGCAGTTCTTC. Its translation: CASSPARTGDEQFF.

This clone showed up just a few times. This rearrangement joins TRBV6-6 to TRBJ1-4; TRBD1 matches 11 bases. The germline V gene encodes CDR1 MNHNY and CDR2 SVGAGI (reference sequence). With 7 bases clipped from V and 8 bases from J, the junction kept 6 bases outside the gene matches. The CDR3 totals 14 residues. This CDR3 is CASTQGTGGEKLFF. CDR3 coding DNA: TGTGCCAGCACCCAAGGGACAGGGGGGGAAAAACTGTTTTTT.

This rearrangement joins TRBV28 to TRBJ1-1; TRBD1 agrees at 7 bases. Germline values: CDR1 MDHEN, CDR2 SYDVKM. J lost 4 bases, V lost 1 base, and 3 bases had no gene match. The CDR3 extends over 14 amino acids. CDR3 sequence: CASSLSTGSTEAFF. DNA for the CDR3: TGTGCCAGCAGTTTATCGACAGGGAGCACTGAAGCTTTCTTT. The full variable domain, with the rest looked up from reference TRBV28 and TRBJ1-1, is DVKVTQSSRYLVKRTGEKVFLECVQDMDHENMFWYRQDPGLGLRLIYFSYDVKMKEKGDIPEGYSVSREKKERFSLILESASTNQTSMYLCASSLSTGSTEAFFGQGTRLTVV.

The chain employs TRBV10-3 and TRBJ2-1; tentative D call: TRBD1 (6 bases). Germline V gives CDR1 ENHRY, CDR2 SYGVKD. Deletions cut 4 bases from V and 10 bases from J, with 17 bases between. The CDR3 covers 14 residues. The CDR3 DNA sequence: TGTGCCATCAGTGCTAACTCCCAGGGGCGGGAGCAGTTCTTC. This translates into CAISANSQGREQFF.

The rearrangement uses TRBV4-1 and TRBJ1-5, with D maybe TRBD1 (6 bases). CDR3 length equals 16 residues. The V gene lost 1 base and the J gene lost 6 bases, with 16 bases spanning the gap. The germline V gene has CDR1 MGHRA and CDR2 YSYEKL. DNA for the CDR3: TGCGCCAGCAGCCAAGTAGGTGCCGGGGGGGCTCAGCCCCAGCATTTT. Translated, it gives CASSQVGAGGAQPQHF.

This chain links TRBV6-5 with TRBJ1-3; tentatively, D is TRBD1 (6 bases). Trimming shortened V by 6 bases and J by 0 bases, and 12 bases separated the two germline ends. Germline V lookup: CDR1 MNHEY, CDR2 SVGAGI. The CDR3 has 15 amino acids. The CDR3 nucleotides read TGTGCCAGCAGACGACAGGCCCACTCTGGAAACACCATATATTTT. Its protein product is CASRRQAHSGNTIYF.

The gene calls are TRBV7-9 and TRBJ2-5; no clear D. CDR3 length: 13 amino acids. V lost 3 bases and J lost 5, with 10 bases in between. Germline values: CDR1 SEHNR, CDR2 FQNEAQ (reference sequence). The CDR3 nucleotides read TGTGCCAGCAGCTTTGGCCCCGGGGAGACCCAGTACTTC. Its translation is CASSFGPGETQYF.

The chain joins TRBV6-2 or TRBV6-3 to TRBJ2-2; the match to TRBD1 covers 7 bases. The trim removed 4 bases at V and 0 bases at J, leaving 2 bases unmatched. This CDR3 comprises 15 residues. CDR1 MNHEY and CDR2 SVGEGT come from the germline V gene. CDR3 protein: CASSLQGPNTGELFF. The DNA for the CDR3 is TGTGCCAGCAGTTTACAGGGGCCGAACACCGGGGAGCTGTTTTTT.

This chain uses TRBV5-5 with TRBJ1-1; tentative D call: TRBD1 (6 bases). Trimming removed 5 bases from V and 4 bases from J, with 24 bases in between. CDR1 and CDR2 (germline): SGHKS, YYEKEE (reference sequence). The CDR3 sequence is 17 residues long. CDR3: CASSFSSGAGGSTEAFF. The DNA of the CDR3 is TGTGCCAGCAGTTTTAGCTCAGGGGCCGGAGGAAGCACTGAAGCTTTCTTT.

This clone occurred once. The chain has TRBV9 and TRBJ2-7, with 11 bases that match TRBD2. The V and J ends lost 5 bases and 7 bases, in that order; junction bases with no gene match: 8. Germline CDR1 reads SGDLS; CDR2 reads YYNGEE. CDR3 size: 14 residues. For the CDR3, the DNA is TGTGCCAGCAGTGGACCGGGACTAGCGGCTGAGCAGTACTTC. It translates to CASSGPGLAAEQYF.

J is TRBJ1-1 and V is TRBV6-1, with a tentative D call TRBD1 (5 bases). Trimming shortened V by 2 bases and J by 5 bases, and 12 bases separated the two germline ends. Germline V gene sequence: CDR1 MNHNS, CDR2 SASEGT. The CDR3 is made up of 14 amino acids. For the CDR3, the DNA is TGTGCCAGCAGTGAACCAGGGTTACGGACTGAAGCTTTCTTT. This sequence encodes CASSEPGLRTEAFF.

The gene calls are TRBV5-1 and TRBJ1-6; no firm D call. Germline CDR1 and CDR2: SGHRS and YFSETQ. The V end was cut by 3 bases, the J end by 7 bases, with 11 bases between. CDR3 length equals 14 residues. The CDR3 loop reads CASSSTVGNSPLHF. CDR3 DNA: TGCGCCAGCAGCTCCACGGTGGGCAATTCACCCCTCCACTTT.

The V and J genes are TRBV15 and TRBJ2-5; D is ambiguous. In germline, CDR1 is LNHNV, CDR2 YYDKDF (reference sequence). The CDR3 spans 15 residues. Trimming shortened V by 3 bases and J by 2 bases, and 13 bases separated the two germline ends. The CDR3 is CATSRGPGFQETQYF. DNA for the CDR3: TGTGCCACCAGCAGGGGCCCAGGATTTCAAGAGACCCAGTACTTC.

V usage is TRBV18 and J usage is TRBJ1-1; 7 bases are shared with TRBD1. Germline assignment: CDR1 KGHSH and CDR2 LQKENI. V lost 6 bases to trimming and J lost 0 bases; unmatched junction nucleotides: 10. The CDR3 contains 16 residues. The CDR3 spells CASSRTTGTMNTEAFF. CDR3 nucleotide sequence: TGTGCCAGCTCCCGTACGACAGGGACAATGAACACTGAAGCTTTCTTT.

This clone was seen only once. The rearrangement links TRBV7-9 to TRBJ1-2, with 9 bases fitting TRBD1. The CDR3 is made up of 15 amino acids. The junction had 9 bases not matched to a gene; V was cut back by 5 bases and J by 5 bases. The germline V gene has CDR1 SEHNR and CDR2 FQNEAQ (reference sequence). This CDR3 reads CASSPSPGTGYGYTF. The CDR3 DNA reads TGTGCCAGCAGCCCCAGCCCCGGGACAGGGTATGGCTACACCTTC.

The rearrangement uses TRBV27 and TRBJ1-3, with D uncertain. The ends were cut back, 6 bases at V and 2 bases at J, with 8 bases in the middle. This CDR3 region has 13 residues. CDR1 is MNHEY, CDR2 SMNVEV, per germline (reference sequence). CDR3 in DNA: TGTGCCAGCAGGGCAGGCGCTGGAAACACCATATATTTT. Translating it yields CASRAGAGNTIYF.

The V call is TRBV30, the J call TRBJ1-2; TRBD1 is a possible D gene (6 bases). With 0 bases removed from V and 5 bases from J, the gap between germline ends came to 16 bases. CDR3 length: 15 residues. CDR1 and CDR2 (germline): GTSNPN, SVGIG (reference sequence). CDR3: CAWSVPTGIIYGYTF. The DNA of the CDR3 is TGTGCCTGGAGTGTCCCTACAGGGATTATTTATGGCTACACCTTC.

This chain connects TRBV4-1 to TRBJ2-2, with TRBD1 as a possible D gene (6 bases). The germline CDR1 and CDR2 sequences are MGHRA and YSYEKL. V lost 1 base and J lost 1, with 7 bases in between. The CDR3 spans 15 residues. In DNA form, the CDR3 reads TGCGCCAGCAGCCAAGGGACAGTGAACACCGGGGAGCTGTTTTTT. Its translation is CASSQGTVNTGELFF.

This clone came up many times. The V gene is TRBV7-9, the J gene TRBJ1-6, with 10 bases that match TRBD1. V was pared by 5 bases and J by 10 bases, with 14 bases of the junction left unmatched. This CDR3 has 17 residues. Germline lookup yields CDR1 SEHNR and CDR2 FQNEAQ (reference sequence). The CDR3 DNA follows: TGTGCCAGCAGCACACCCGGGACAGGGGAAGAGGGATCACCCCTCCACTTT. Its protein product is CASSTPGTGEEGSPLHF.